This T cell receptor (beta chain) was recovered during a study of blood T cells in healthy people across ages. J was trimmed by 3 bases and V by 2 bases; bases with no gene match: 4. This CDR3 is built from 15 residues. The V gene's germline CDR1 is SGHNT and CDR2 YYREEE (reference sequence). This clonotype occurred a few times. Its antigen is unidentified. Study-level points and caveats: Age showed a roughly linear inverse relationship with TCR beta diversity per million T cells.

It was approximately 10 milliliters of peripheral blood that were drawn from each donor. The use of a sample-barcoded 5' primer and a J-beta primer mix characterized a second PCR of roughly 7 to 11 cycles. TCRdb used MiXCR to reprocess the 5' RACE reads, holding one entry per CDR3 protein. The sample has some 1,500,000 distinct CDR3 sequences; under 55% are singletons. The rearrangement joins TRBV5-4 to TRBJ2-1, with 8 nucleotides matching TRBD2. This sequence originates from a woman aged 18-29 years in good health. Sequenced sample: blood. The CDR3 DNA is TGTGCCAGCAGCTTTTTCGGGGGGGACTACAATGAGCAGTTCTTC. It encodes CASSFFGGDYNEQFF.